This T cell receptor beta chain was identified in a study of early T cells in non-severe SARS-CoV-2 infection. TCRdb fed the 5' RACE reads into MiXCR, producing one record per CDR3 protein. The sample lists 56,000 or so distinct CDR3 sequences, less than 9.5% occurring once. This CDR3 spans 16 amino acids. Germline loops: CDR1 LGHNT, CDR2 FRNRAP. V lost 0 bases, J lost 1 base, and 12 bases lay in between. This clonotype appeared a few times. The TCR sequence derives from an adult who was a healthcare worker with PCR-confirmed SARS-CoV-2 infection or an uninfected control (not recorded which). The sequenced sample consisted of whole blood. The chain combines TRBV12-5 with TRBJ2-5; possible D gene TRBD1, 6 bases. In DNA form, the CDR3 reads TGTGCTAGTGGTTTGGTCAGGGGAGCGGTCCAAGAGACCCAGTACTTC. Translated, it gives CASGLVRGAVQETQYF.